This T cell receptor (beta chain) was recovered during a study of blood T cells in healthy people across ages. Turning to this clonotype: This clone may be a read error of a much larger clone one base away.

Next came a second PCR, run for about 6 to 12 cycles, which used a sample-barcoded 5' primer along with a J-beta primer mix. TCRdb re-called the 5' RACE reads with MiXCR, one entry per CDR3 protein. The repertoire holds about 1.7 million distinct CDR3 sequences, with about 28% as singletons. The sample taken for sequencing was blood. The TCR originated in a woman aged 30 to 39 in good health.

As DNA, the CDR3 is TGTGCCAGCAGTTTAGTAACGGTCGGCGCAGATACGCAGTATTTT. Translating it yields CASSLVTVGADTQYF. The genes are TRBV12-3 or TRBV12-4 and TRBJ2-3, with D unclear. The V end was cut by 1 base, the J end by 4 bases, with 12 bases between. CDR3 length equals 15 residues.